This TCR beta chain was sequenced during a study of T cell repertoires in cytomegalovirus infection. Study-level background: Based on public TCR beta signatures, there were indications of CMV infection and of a matching HLA type. Whole-study results and caveats: Predominance within the ex vivo response was attributable to HLA-C-restricted CMV-specific TCR beta clonotypes.

This clonotype was detected only a few times. Its specificity is not known. The J segment lost 7 bases and the V segment lost 3 bases, leaving 8 bases of the junction unmatched. CDR1 is LNHNV and CDR2 is YYDKDF in the germline V gene (reference sequence). This CDR3 spans 16 amino acids. From the reads, TCRdb called clonotypes with MiXCR, one entry per CDR3 protein. This table holds hundreds of thousands of distinct CDR3 sequences, 17% found once. The clonotype was recovered from a human donor in good health (CMV status not recorded). Some clones in this sample may be carry-over from other donors' samples. Sequenced material: PBMCs. This rearrangement joins TRBV15 to TRBJ2-1, with TRBD1 matching 11 bases. CDR3 sequence (DNA): TGTGCCACCAGCAGGAAGGACAGGGGGCTTGCAAATGAGCAGTTCTTC. This codes for CATSRKDRGLANEQFF.